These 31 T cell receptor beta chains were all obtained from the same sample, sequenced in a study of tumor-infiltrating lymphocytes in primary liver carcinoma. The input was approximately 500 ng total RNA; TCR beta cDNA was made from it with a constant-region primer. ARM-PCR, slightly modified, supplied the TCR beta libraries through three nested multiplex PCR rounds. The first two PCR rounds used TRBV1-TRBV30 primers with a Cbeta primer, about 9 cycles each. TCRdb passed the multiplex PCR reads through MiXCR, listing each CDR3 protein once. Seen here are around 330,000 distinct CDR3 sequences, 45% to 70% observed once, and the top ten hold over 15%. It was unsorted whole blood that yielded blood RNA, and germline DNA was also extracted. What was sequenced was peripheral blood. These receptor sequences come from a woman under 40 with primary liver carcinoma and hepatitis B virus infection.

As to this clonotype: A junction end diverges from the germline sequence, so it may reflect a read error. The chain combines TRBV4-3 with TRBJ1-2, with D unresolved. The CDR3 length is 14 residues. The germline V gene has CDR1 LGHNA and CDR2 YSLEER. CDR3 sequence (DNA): TGCACCATCAGCGCTGAGTTGGAGATCTATGGTTACACCTTC. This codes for CTISAELEIYGYTF.

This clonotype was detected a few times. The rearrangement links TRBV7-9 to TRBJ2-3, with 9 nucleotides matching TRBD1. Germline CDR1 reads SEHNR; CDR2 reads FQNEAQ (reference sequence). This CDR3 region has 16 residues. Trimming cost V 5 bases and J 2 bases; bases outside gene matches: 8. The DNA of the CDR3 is TGTGCCAGCAGCCGGAGGACAGGGGTAATCACAGATACGCAGTATTTT. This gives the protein CASSRRTGVITDTQYF.

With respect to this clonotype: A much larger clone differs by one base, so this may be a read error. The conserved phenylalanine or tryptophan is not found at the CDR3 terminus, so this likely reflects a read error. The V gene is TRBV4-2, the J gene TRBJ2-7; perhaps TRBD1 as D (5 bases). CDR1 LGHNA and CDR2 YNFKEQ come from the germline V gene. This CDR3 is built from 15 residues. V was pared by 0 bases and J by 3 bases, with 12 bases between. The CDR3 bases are TGTGCCAGCAGCCAAGAAAGACAGAACCTCTACGAGCAGTACTTA. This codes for CASSQERQNLYEQYL.

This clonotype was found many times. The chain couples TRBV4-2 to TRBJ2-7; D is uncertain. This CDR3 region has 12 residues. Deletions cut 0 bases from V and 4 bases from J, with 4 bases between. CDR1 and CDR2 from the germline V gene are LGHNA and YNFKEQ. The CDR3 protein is CASSQDRYEQYF. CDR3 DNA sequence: TGTGCCAGCAGCCAAGACAGATACGAGCAGTACTTC.

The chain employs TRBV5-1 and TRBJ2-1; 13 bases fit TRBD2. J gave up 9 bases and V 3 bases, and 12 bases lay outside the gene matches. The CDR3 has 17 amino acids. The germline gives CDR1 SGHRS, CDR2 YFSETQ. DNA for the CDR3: TGCGCCAGCAGCTCCTTCCTAACTAGCGGGAGGGCCCTTGAGCAGTTCTTC. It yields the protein CASSSFLTSGRALEQFF. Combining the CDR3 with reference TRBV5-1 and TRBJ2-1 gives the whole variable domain KAGVTQTPRYLIKTRGQQVTLSCSPISGHRSVSWYQQTPGQGLQFLFEYFSETQRNKGNFPGRFSGRQFSNSRSEMNVSTLELGDSALYLCASSSFLTSGRALEQFFGPGTRLTVL.

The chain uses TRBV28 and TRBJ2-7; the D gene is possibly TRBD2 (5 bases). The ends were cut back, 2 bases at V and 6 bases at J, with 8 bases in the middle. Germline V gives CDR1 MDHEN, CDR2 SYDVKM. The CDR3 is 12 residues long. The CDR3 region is CASSLQRGEQYF. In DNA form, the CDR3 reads TGTGCCAGCAGTTTACAACGGGGCGAGCAGTACTTC. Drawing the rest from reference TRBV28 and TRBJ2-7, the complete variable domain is DVKVTQSSRYLVKRTGEKVFLECVQDMDHENMFWYRQDPGLGLRLIYFSYDVKMKEKGDIPEGYSVSREKKERFSLILESASTNQTSMYLCASSLQRGEQYFGPGTRLTVT.

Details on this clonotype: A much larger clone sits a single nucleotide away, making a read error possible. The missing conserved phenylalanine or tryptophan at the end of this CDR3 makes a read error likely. The CDR3 spells CSVGHSWTTEAFS. CDR3 DNA sequence: TGCAGCGTTGGTCACAGTTGGACCACTGAAGCTTTCTCT. The V gene is TRBV29-1, the J gene TRBJ1-1; D is ambiguous. Germline loops: CDR1 SQVTM, CDR2 ANQGSEA. The V and J ends lost 4 bases and 4 bases respectively, with 13 bases between them. The CDR3 totals 13 residues.

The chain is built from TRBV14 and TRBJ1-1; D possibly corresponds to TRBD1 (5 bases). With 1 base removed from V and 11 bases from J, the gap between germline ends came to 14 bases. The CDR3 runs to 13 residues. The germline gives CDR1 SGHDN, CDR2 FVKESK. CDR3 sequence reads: CASSQVGTPGAFF. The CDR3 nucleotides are TGTGCCAGCAGCCAAGTGGGGACCCCTGGGGCTTTCTTT. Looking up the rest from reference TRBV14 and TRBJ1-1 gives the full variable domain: EAGVTQFPSHSVIEKGQTVTLRCDPISGHDNLYWYRRVMGKEIKFLLHFVKESKQDESGMPNNRFLAERTGGTYSTLKVQPAELEDSGVYFCASSQVGTPGAFFGQGTRLTVV.

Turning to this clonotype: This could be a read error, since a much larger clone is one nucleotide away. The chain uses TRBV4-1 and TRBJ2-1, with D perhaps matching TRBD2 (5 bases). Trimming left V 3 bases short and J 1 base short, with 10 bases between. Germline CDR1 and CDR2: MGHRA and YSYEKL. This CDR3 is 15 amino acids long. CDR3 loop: CASSHGILSYNEQFF. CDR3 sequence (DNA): TGCGCCAGCAGCCACGGGATCCTATCCTACAATGAGCAGTTCTTC.

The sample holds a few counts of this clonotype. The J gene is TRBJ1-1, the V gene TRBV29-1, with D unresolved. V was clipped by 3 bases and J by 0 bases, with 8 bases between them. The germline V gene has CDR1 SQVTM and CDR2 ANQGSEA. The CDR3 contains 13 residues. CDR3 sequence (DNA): TGCAGCGTTGACGACGGGTTGAACACTGAAGCTTTCTTT. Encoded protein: CSVDDGLNTEAFF.

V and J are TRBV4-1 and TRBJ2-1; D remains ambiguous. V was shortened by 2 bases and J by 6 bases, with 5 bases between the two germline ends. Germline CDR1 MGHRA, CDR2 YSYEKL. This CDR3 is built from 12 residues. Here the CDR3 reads CASSQTGNEQFF. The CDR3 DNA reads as TGCGCCAGCAGCCAAACCGGCAATGAGCAGTTCTTC.

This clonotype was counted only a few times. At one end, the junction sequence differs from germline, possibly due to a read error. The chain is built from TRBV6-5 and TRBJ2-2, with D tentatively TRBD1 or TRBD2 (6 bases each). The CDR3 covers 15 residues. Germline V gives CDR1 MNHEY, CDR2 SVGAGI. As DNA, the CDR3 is TGTGCCAGCACCCAGGGACATTCGAACACCGGGGGGCTGTTTTTT. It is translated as CASTQGHSNTGGLFF.

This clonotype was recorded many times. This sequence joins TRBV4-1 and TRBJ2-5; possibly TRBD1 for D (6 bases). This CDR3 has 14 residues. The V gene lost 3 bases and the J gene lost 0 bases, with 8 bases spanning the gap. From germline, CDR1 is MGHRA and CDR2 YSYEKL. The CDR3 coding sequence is TGCGCCAGCAGCCAGGGACATAACCAAGAGACCCAGTACTTC. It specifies CASSQGHNQETQYF.

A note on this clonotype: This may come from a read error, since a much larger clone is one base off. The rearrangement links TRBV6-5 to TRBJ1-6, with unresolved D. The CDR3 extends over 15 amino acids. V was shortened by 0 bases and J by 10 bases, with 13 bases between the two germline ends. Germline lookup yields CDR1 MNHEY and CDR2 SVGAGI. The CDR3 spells CASSYSSWEGSPLHF. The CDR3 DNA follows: TGTGCCAGCAGTTACTCGAGCTGGGAAGGATCACCCCTCCACTTT.

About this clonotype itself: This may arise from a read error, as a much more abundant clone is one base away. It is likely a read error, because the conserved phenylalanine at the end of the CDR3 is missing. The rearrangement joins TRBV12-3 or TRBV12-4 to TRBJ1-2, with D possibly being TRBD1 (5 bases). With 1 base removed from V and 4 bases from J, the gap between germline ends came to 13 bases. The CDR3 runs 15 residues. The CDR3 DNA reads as TGTGCCAGCAGTTTAGTGACAGCGCCAGCCTATGGCTACACCCTC. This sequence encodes CASSLVTAPAYGYTL.

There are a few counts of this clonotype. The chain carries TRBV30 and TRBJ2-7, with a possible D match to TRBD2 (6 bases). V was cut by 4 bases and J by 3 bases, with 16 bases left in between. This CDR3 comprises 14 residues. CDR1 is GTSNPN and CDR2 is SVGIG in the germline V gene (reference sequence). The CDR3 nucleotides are TGTGCCTGGAAATTAGCGGTAAAAAACTACGAGCAGTACTTC. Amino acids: CAWKLAVKNYEQYF.

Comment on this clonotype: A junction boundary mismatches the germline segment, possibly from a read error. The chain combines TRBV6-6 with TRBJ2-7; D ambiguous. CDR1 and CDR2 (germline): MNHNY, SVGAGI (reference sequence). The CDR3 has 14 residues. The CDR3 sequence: CASCYPGFKNEQYF. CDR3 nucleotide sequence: TGTGCCAGCTGTTACCCCGGGTTTAAAAACGAGCAGTACTTC.

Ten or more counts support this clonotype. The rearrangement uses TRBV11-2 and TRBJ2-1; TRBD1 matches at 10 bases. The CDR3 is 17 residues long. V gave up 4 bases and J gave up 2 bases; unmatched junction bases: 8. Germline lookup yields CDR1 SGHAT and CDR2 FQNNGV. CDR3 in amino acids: CASSSIAGTGAYNEQFF. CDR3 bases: TGTGCCAGCAGCTCAATTGCCGGGACAGGGGCCTACAATGAGCAGTTCTTC.

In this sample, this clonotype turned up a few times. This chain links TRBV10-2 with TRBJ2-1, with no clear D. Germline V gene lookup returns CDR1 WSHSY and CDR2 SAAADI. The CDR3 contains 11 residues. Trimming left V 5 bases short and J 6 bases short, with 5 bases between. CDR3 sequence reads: CASSRANEQFF. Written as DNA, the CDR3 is TGCGCCAGCAGTCGGGCCAATGAGCAGTTCTTC.

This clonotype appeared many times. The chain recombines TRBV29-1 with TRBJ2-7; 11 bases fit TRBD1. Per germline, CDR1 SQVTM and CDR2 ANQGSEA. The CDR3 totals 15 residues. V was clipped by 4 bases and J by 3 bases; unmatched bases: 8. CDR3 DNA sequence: TGCAGCGTTGCGGGGACAGGGGGTCCCCACTACGAGCAGTACTTC. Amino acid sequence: CSVAGTGGPHYEQYF.

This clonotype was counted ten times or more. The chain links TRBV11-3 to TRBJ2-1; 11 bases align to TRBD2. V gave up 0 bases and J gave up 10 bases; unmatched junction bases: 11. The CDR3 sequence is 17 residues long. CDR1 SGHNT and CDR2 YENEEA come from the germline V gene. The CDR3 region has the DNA TGTGCCAGCAGCTTAGATCTACTAGCGGGAGTGACAGGAGAGCAGTTCTTC. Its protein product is CASSLDLLAGVTGEQFF.

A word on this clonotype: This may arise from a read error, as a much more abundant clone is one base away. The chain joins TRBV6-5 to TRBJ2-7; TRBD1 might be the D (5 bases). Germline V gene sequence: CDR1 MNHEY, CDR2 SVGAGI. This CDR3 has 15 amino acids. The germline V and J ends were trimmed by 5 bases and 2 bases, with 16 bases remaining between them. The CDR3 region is CASSQQGALTYEQYF. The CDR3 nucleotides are TGTGCCAGCAGTCAACAAGGGGCGCTCACCTACGAGCAGTACTTC.

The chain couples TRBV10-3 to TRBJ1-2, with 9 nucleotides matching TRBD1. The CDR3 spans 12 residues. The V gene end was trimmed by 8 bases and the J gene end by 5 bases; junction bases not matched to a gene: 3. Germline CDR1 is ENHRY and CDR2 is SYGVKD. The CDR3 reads CAIQQGAYGYTF. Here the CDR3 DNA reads TGTGCCATCCAACAGGGGGCTTATGGCTACACCTTC.

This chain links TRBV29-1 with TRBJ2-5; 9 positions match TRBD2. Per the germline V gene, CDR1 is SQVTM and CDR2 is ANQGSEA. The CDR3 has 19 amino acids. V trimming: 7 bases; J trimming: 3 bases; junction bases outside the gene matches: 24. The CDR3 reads CSGLPRPASGIAGEETQYF. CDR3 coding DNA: TGCAGCGGTCTCCCCCGTCCGGCTAGCGGGATTGCCGGGGAAGAGACCCAGTACTTC. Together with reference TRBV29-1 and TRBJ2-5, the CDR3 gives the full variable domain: SAVISQKPSRDICQRGTSLTIQCQVDSQVTMMFWYRQQPGQSLTLIATANQGSEATYESGFVIDKFPISRPNLTFSTLTVSNMSPEDSSIYLCSGLPRPASGIAGEETQYFGPGTRLLVL.

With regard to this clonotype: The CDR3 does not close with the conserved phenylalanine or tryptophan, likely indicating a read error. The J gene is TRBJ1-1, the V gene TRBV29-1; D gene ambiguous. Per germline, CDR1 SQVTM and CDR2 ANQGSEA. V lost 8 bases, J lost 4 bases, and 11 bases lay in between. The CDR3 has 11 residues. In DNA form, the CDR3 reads TGCAGCCTAAACCAGAGCACTGAAGCTTTCGTT. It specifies CSLNQSTEAFV.

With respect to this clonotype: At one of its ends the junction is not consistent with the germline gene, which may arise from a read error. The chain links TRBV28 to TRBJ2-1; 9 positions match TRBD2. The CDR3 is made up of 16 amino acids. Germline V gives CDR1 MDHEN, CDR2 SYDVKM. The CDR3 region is CASTHLGTSPINKQFF. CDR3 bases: TGTGCCAGCACCCACCTGGGGACTAGCCCGATCAATAAGCAGTTCTTC.

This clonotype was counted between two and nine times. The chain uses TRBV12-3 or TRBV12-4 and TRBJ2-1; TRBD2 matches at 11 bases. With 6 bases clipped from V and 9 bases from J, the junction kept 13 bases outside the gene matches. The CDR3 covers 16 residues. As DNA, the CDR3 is TGTGCCAGCAGCCCCCAGACTAGCGGGAAAAGGACTGAGCAGTTCTTC. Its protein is CASSPQTSGKRTEQFF.

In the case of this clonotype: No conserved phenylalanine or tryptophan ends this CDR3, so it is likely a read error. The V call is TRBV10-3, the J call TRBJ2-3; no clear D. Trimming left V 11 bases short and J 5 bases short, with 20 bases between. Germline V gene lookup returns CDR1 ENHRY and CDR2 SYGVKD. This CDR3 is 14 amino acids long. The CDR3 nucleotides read TGTGCCGTTTCCTACTGTGGCCGAGAAGATACGCAGTATCTT. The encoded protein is CAVSYCGREDTQYL.

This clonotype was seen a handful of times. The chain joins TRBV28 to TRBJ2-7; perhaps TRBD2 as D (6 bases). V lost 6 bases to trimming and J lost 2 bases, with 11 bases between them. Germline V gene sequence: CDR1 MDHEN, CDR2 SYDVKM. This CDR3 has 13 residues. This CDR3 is CASRRTNPYEQYF. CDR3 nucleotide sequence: TGTGCCAGCAGGAGGACTAACCCCTACGAGCAGTACTTC.

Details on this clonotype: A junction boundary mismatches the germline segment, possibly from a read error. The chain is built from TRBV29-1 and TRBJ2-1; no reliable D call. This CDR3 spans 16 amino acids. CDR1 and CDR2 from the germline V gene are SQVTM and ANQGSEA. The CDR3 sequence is CSLRLLDVVSNNEQLF. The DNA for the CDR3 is TGCAGCTTGAGGCTACTGGACGTCGTGTCCAACAATGAGCAGCTCTTC.

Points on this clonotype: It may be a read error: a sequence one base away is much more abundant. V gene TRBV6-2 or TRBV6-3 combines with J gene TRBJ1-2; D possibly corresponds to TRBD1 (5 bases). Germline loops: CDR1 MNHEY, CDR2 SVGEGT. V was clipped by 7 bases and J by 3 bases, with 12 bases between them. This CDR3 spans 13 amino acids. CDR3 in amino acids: CASNQRGYYGYTF. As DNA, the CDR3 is TGTGCCAGCAATCAACGGGGGTACTATGGCTACACCTTC.